This T cell receptor (beta chain) was captured in a study of identical twins. The CDR3 is made up of 13 amino acids. The germline V and J ends were trimmed by 4 bases and 5 bases, with 11 bases remaining between them. CDR1 and CDR2 (germline): GTSNPN, SVGIG (reference sequence). Each CDR3 protein is one row after TCRdb ran MiXCR on the 5' RACE reads. Here the sample spans about 720,000 distinct CDR3 sequences, 8.5% to 9% being singletons. The same specimen was also included in a second study, on yellow fever vaccine responses in identical twins.

This receptor was identified in a woman aged 18-29 years in good health. The sequenced sample consisted of PBMCs. V usage is TRBV30 and J usage is TRBJ2-2; D uncertain. CDR3 nucleotides: TGTGCCTGGACCCCTGGGGTTACCGGGGAGCTGTTTTTT. It translates to CAWTPGVTGELFF.